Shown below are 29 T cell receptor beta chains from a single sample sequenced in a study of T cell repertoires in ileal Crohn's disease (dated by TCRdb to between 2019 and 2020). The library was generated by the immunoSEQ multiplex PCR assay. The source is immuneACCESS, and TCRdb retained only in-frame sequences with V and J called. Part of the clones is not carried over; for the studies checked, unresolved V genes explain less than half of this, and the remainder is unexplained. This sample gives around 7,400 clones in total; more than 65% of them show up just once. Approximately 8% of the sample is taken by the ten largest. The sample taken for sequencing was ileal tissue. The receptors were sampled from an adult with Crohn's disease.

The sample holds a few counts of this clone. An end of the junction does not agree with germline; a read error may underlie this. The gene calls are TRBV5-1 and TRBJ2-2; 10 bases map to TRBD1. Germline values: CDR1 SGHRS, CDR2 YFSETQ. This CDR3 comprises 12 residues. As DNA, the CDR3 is TGCGCCAGCAGCTTCGGGACAGGGGACCTGTTTTTT. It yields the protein CASSFGTGDLFF. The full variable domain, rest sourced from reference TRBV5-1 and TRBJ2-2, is KAGVTQTPRYLIKTRGQQVTLSCSPISGHRSVSWYQQTPGQGLQFLFEYFSETQRNKGNFPGRFSGRQFSNSRSEMNVSTLELGDSALYLCASSFGTGDLFFGEGSRLTVL.

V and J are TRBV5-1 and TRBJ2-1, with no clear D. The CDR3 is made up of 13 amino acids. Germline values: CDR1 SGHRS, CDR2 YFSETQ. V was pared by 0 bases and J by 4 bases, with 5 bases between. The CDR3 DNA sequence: TGCGCCAGCAGCTTGGCCGTTTACAATGAGCAGTTCTTC. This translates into CASSLAVYNEQFF.

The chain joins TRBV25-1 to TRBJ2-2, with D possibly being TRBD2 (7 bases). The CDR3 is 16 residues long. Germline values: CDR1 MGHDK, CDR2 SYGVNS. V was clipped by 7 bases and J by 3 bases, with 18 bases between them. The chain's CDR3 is CASTEGGGAYTGELFF. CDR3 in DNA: TGTGCCAGCACCGAAGGCGGGGGCGCTTACACCGGGGAGCTGTTTTTT.

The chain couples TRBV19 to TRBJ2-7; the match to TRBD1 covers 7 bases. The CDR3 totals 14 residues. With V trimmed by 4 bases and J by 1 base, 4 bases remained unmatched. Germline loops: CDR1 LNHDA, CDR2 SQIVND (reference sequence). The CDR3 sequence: CASSTRQGSYEQYF. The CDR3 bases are TGTGCCAGTAGTACCCGACAGGGTTCCTACGAGCAGTACTTC.

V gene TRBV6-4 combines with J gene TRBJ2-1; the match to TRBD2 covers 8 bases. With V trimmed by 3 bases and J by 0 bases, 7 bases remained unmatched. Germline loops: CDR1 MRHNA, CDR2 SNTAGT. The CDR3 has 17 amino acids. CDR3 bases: TGTGCCAGCAGTGAATTAGCGGGGTTTAGCTCCTACAATGAGCAGTTCTTC. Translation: CASSELAGFSSYNEQFF.

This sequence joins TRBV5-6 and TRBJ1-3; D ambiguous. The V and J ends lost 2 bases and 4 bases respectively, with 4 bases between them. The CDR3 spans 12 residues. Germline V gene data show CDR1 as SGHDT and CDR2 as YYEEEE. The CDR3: CASSFSGNTIYF. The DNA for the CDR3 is TGTGCCAGCAGCTTCTCCGGAAACACCATATATTTT.

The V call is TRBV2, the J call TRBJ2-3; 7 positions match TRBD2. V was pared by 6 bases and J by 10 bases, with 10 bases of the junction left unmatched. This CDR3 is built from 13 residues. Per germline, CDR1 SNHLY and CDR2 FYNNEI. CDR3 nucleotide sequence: TGTGCCAGCAGCGCAGGGACTACTCTCGCGCAGTATTTT. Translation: CASSAGTTLAQYF.

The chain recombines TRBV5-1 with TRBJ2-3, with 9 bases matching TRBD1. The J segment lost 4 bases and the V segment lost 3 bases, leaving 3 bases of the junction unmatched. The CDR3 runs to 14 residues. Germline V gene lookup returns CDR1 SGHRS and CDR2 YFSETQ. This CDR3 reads CASSSGQGPDTQYF. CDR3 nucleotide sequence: TGCGCCAGCAGCTCGGGACAGGGCCCAGATACGCAGTATTTT.

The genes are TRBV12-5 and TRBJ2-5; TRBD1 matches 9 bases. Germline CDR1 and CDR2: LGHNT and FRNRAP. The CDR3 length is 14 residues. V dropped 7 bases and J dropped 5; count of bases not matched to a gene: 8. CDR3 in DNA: TGTGCTAGTGCCATAGGACAGGGGTGGGAGACCCAGTACTTC. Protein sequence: CASAIGQGWETQYF. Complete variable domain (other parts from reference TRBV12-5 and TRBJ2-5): DARVTQTPRHKVTEMGQEVTMRCQPILGHNTVFWYRQTMMQGLELLAYFRNRAPLDDSGMPKDRFSAEMPDATLATLKIQPSEPRDSAVYFCASAIGQGWETQYFGPGTRLLVL.

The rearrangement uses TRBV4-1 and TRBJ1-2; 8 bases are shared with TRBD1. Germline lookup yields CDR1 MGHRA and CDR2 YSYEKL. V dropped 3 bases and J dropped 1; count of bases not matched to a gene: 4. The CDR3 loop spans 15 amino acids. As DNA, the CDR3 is TGCGCCAGCAGCCACCCGGACAGGGTTAACTATGGCTACACCTTC. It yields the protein CASSHPDRVNYGYTF.

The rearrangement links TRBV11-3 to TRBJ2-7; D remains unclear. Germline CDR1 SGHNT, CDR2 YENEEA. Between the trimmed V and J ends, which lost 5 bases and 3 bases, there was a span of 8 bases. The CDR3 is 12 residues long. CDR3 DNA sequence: TGTGCCAGCAGCCCTACGGGCTACGAGCAGTACTTC. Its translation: CASSPTGYEQYF.

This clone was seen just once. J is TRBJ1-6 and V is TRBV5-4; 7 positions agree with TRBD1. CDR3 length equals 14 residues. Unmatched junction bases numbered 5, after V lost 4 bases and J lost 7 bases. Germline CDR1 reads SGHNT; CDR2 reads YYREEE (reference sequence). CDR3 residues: CASSVGQTNSPLHF. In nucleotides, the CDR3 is TGTGCCAGCAGCGTGGGACAGACAAATTCACCCCTCCACTTT.

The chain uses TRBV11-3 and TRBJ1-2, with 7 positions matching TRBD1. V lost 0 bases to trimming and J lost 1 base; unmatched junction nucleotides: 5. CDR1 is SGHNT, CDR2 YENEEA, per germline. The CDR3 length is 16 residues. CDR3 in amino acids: CASSLDLAGGNYGYTF. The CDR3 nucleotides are TGTGCCAGCAGCTTAGATCTCGCAGGGGGTAACTATGGCTACACCTTC.

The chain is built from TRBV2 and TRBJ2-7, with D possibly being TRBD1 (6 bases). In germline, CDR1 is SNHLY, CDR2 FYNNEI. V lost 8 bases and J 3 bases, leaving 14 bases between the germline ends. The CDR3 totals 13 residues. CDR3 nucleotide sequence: TGTGCCAGCTACAGGGAGAGAAGCTACGAGCAGTACTTC. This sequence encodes CASYRERSYEQYF.

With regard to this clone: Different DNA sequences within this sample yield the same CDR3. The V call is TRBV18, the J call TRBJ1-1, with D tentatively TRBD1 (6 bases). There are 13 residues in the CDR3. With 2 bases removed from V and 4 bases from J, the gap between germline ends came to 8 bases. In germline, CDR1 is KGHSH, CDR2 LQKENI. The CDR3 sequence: CASSPKQGTEAFF. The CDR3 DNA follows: TGTGCCAGCTCACCAAAACAGGGCACTGAAGCTTTCTTT. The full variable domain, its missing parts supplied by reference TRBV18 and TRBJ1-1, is NAGVMQNPRHLVRRRGQEARLRCSPMKGHSHVYWYRQLPEEGLKFMVYLQKENIIDESGMPKERFSAEFPKEGPSILRIQQVVRGDSAAYFCASSPKQGTEAFFGQGTRLTVV.

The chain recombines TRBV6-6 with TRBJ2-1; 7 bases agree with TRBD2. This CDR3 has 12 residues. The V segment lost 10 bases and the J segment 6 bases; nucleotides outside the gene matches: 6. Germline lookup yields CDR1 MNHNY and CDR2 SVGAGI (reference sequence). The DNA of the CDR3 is TGTGCCACCACCCGGACTAGCAATGAGCAGTTCTTC. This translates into CATTRTSNEQFF.

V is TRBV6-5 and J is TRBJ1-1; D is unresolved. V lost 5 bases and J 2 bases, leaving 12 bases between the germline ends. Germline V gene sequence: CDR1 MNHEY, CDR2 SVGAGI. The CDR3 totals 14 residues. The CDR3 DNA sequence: TGTGCCAGCAGTCGGTCAGGCTCAAACACTGAAGCTTTCTTT. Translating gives CASSRSGSNTEAFF.

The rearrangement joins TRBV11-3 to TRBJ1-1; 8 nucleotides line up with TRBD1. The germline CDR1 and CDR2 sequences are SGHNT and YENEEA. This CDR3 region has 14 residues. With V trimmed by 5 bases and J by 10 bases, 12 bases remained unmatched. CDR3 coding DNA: TGTGCCAGCAGCACAGGGACAGGAGGGGCCGCAGCTTTCTTT. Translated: CASSTGTGGAAAFF.

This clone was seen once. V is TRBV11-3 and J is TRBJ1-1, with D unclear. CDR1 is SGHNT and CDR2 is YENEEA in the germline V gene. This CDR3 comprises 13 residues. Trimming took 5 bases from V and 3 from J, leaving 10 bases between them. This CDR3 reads CASSRRVDTEAFF. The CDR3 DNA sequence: TGTGCCAGCAGCCGCCGGGTGGACACTGAAGCTTTCTTT.

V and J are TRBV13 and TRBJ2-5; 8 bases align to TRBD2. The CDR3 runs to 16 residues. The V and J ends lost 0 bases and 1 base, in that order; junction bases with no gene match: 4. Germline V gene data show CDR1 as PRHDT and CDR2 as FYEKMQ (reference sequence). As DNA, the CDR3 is TGTGCCAGCAGCTTAGGCCGTGCGGGAGGCCAAGAGACCCAGTACTTC. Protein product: CASSLGRAGGQETQYF. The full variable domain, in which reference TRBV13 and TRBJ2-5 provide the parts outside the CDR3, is AAGVIQSPRHLIKEKRETATLKCYPIPRHDTVYWYQQGPGQDPQFLISFYEKMQSDKGSIPDRFSAQQFSDYHSELNMSSLELGDSALYFCASSLGRAGGQETQYFGPGTRLLVL.

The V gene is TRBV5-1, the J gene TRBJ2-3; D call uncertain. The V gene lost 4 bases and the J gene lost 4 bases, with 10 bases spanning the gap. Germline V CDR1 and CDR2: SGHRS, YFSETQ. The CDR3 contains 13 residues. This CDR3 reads CASSPSMADTQYF. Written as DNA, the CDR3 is TGCGCCAGCAGCCCCTCTATGGCAGATACGCAGTATTTT.

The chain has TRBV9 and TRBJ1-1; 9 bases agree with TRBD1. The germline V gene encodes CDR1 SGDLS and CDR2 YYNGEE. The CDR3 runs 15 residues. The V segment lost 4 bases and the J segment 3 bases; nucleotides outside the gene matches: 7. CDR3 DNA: TGTGCCAGCAGCCCCCGGACAGGGGAAGACACTGAAGCTTTCTTT. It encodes CASSPRTGEDTEAFF.

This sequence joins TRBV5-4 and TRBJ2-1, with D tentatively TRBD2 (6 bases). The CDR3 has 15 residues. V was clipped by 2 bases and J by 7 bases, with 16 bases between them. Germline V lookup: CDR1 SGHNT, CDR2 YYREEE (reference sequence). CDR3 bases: TGTGCCAGCAGCTTACGTACATATGGGGGGAATGAGCAGTTCTTC. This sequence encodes CASSLRTYGGNEQFF.

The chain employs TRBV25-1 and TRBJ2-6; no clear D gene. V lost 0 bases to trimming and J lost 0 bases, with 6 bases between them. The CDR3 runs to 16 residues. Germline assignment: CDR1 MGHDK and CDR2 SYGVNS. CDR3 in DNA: TGTGCCAGCAGTGAATATCAGAACTCTGGGGCCAACGTCCTGACTTTC. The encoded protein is CASSEYQNSGANVLTF.

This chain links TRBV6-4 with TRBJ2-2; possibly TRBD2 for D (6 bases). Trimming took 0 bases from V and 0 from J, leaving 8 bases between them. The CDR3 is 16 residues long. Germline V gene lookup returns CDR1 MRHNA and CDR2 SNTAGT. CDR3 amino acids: CASSDSPGANTGELFF. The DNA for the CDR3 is TGTGCCAGCAGTGACTCGCCGGGGGCGAACACCGGGGAGCTGTTTTTT.

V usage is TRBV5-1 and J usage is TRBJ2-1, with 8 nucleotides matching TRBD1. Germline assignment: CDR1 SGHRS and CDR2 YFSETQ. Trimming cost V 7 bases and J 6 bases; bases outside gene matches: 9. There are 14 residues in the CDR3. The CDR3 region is CASSLGQDGNEQFF. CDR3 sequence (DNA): TGCGCCAGCTCGCTGGGACAGGACGGCAATGAGCAGTTCTTC. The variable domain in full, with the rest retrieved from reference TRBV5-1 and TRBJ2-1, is KAGVTQTPRYLIKTRGQQVTLSCSPISGHRSVSWYQQTPGQGLQFLFEYFSETQRNKGNFPGRFSGRQFSNSRSEMNVSTLELGDSALYLCASSLGQDGNEQFFGPGTRLTVL.

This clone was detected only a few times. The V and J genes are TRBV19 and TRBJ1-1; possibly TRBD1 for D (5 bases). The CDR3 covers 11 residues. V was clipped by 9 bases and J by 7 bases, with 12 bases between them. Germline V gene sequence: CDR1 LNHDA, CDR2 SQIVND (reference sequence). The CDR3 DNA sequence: TGTGCCAGCCAAGGGGTGCTTGAAGCTTTCTTT. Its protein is CASQGVLEAFF.

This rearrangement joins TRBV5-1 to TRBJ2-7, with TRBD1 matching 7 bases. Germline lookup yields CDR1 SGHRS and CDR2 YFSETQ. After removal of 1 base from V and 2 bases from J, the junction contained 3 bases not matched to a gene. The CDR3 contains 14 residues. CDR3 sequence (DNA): TGCGCCAGCAGCTTGATTCAGGGGGCCTACGAGCAGTACTTC. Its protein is CASSLIQGAYEQYF.

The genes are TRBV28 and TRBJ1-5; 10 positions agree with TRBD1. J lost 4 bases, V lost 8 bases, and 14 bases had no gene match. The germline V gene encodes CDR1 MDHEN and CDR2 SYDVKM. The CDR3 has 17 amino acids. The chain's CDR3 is CASRASGTGVANQPQHF. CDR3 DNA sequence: TGTGCCAGCCGAGCTTCCGGGACAGGGGTAGCAAATCAGCCCCAGCATTTT.